This section outlines one TCR beta chain sequence together with its context. Its antigen remains unknown. These data originate in a study of vaccination effects on CD4 cells after COVID-19. The length of the CDR3 is 14 residues. Germline V gene sequence: CDR1 KGHDR, CDR2 SFDVKD. V was clipped by 11 bases and J by 0 bases; unmatched bases: 3. Some clones are missing from TCRdb's copy, which holds only in-frame ones; the method was immunoSEQ multiplex PCR. Altogether around 32,000 clones are present, 72% being singletons, with the ten largest covering more than 10%. Sequencing followed a ViraFEST assay step that expanded antigen-specific CD4+ T cells with viral peptide pools. Investigators separated out CD4+ T cells once less than 11 days of culture had passed. It was two doses of either the BNT162b2 or mRNA-1273 vaccine that participants received. Nucleocapsid antibody tests were negative, and the vaccine recipients had no prior SARS-CoV-2 infection.

Sequencing used CD4+ T cells from PBMCs cultured with HCoV-229E spike peptides, obtained after COVID-19 vaccination. The source is a human donor who received a COVID-19 vaccine. The J gene is TRBJ2-4, the V gene TRBV24-1, with 10 bases aligning to TRBD2. DNA for the CDR3: TGTGCCATCAAGCGGGGGGGAGCCAAAAACATTCAGTACTTC. This codes for CAIKRGGAKNIQYF.